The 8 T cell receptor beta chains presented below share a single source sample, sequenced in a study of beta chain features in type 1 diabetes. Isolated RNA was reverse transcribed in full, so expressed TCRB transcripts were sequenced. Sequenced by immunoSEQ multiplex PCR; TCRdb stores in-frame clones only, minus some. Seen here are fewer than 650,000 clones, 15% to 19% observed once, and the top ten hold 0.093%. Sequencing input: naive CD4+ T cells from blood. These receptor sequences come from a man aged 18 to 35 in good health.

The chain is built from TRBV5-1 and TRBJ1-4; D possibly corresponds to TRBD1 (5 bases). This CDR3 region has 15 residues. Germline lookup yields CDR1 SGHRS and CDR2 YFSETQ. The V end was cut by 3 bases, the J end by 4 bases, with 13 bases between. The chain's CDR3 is CASSYRPGGNEKLFF. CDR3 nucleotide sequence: TGCGCCAGCAGCTATCGGCCCGGGGGTAATGAAAAACTGTTTTTT.

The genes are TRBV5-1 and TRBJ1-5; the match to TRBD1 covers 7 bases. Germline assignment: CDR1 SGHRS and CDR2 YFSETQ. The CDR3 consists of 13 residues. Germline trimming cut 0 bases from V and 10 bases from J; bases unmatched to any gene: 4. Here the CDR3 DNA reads TGCGCCAGCAGCTTGGGGACAGGCCCACCCCAGCATTTT. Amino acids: CASSLGTGPPQHF. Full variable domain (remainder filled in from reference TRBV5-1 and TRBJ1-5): KAGVTQTPRYLIKTRGQQVTLSCSPISGHRSVSWYQQTPGQGLQFLFEYFSETQRNKGNFPGRFSGRQFSNSRSEMNVSTLELGDSALYLCASSLGTGPPQHFGDGTRLSIL.

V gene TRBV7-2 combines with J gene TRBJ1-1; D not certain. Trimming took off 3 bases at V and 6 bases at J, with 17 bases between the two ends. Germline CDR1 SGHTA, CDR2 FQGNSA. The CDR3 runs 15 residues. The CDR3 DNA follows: TGTGCCAGCAGCTTTATGGCATCTACTTATCCTGAAGCTTTCTTT. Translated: CASSFMASTYPEAFF.

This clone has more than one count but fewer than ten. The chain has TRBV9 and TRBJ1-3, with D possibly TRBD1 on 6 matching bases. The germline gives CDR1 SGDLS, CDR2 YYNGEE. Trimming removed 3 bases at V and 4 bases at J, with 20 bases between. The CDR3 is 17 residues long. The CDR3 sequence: CASSGTVAVGTGNTIYF. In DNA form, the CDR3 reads TGTGCCAGCAGCGGGACAGTTGCCGTGGGGACGGGAAACACCATATATTTT.

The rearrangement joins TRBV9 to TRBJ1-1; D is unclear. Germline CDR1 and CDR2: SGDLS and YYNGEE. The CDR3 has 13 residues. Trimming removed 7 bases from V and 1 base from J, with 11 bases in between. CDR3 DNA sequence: TGTGCCAGCTCCATCCAGGAGAACACTGAAGCTTTCTTT. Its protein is CASSIQENTEAFF.

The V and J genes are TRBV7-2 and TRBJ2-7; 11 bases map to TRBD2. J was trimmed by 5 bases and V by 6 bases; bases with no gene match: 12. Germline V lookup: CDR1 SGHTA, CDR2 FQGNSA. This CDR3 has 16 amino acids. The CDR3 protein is CASSPSLAGGTDEQYF. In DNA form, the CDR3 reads TGTGCCAGCAGTCCCTCTTTAGCGGGGGGGACCGACGAGCAGTACTTC.

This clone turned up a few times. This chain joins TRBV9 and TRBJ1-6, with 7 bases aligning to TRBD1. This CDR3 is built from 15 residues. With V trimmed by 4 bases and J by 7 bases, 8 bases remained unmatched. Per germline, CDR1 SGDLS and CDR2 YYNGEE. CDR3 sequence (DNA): TGTGCCAGCAGCCCCCGAGGGGGCGAGAATTCACCCCTCCACTTT. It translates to CASSPRGGENSPLHF.

In DNA, the CDR3 is TGTGCCAGCAGCGAGGCCGGGACAGGGGCAGATACGCAGTATTTT. As protein: CASSEAGTGADTQYF. V gene TRBV28 combines with J gene TRBJ2-3; TRBD1 agrees at 10 bases. The CDR3 has 15 residues. With 6 bases clipped from V and 4 bases from J, the junction kept 7 bases outside the gene matches. Germline V lookup: CDR1 MDHEN, CDR2 SYDVKM. The complete variable domain, with remaining parts taken from reference TRBV28 and TRBJ2-3, reads DVKVTQSSRYLVKRTGEKVFLECVQDMDHENMFWYRQDPGLGLRLIYFSYDVKMKEKGDIPEGYSVSREKKERFSLILESASTNQTSMYLCASSEAGTGADTQYFGPGTRLTVL.